These 14 T cell receptor beta chains originate from one sample sequenced in a study of radiotherapy plus CTLA-4 blockade in lung cancer. TCRdb's copy holds only in-frame clones and misses some; the assay was immunoSEQ multiplex PCR. The data contain about 98,000 clones, around 83% of them singletons. Sequencing was performed on peripheral blood, taken from a patient treated with radiotherapy plus ipilimumab. The receptor source for this set is a human donor with non-small cell lung cancer who had a partial response to radiotherapy plus ipilimumab.

The genes are TRBV19 and TRBJ1-5; D unresolved. From germline, CDR1 is LNHDA and CDR2 SQIVND (reference sequence). CDR3 size: 15 residues. V was clipped by 3 bases and J by 1 base, with 10 bases between them. CDR3 sequence (DNA): TGTGCCAGTAGTATTGGTCGGGGAAGCAATCAGCCCCAGCATTTT. Protein: CASSIGRGSNQPQHF.

The rearrangement uses TRBV5-1 and TRBJ2-3; tentatively, D is TRBD1 (5 bases). Germline V gene data show CDR1 as SGHRS and CDR2 as YFSETQ. This CDR3 region has 14 residues. V was cut by 3 bases and J by 5 bases, with 13 bases left in between. CDR3 coding DNA: TGCGCCAGCAGCTCTGACAGCCCGAGAGATACGCAGTATTTT. Protein: CASSSDSPRDTQYF.

This chain connects TRBV4-2 to TRBJ2-2; D perhaps matches TRBD2 (5 bases). The CDR3 totals 16 residues. In germline, CDR1 is LGHNA, CDR2 YNFKEQ. V was trimmed by 8 bases and J by 0 bases, leaving 16 bases between them. CDR3 protein: CASDKGSFANTGELFF. As DNA, the CDR3 is TGTGCCAGCGACAAAGGGAGTTTCGCGAACACCGGGGAGCTGTTTTTT.

V gene TRBV7-8 combines with J gene TRBJ2-2; D is uncertain. The CDR3 spans 13 residues. V lost 5 bases and J lost 5, with 9 bases in between. Germline V CDR1 and CDR2: SGHVS, FQNEAQ. CDR3 nucleotide sequence: TGTGCCAGCAGCCCTAGAGAGACCGGGGAGCTGTTTTTT. Translating it yields CASSPRETGELFF.

V usage is TRBV5-4 and J usage is TRBJ1-1; D might be TRBD1 (6 bases). Trimming pared 5 bases from V and 5 bases from J, leaving 16 bases between. The V gene's germline CDR1 is SGHNT and CDR2 YYREEE (reference sequence). There are 14 residues in the CDR3. In nucleotides, the CDR3 is TGTGCCAGCAGGACAAGCCCAGGGGAAACTGAAGCTTTCTTT. As protein: CASRTSPGETEAFF.

The J gene is TRBJ1-2, the V gene TRBV6-5; 8 bases match TRBD1. With 1 base clipped from V and 5 bases from J, the junction kept 6 bases outside the gene matches. The germline gives CDR1 MNHEY, CDR2 SVGAGI. The CDR3 extends over 15 amino acids. DNA of the CDR3: TGTGCCAGCAGTTACTTCCCGCAGGGGGCTTATGGCTACACCTTC. Translated, it gives CASSYFPQGAYGYTF.

The gene calls are TRBV6-1 and TRBJ1-1; TRBD1 might be the D (5 bases). The V and J ends lost 3 bases and 5 bases respectively, with 13 bases between them. Looked up from germline, CDR1 is MNHNS and CDR2 is SASEGT. The CDR3 loop spans 14 amino acids. CDR3 residues: CASSDYRGGTEAFF. DNA for the CDR3: TGTGCCAGCAGTGATTATCGGGGGGGGACTGAAGCTTTCTTT.

The chain combines TRBV15 with TRBJ1-1; D ambiguous. Trimming took 0 bases from V and 4 from J, leaving 12 bases between them. The CDR3 covers 15 residues. From germline, CDR1 is LNHNV and CDR2 YYDKDF (reference sequence). The DNA of the CDR3 is TGTGCCACCAGCAGAGATCCCACGGGGAGCACTGAAGCTTTCTTT. This codes for CATSRDPTGSTEAFF.

This sequence joins TRBV18 and TRBJ2-5, with D possibly matching TRBD1 (6 bases). This CDR3 is built from 14 residues. V was pared by 1 base and J by 6 bases, with 12 bases between. From germline, CDR1 is KGHSH and CDR2 LQKENI. CDR3 amino acids: CASSPQGVVKTQYF. CDR3 bases: TGTGCCAGCTCACCACAGGGGGTTGTCAAGACCCAGTACTTC.

The chain couples TRBV6-5 to TRBJ2-3, with a possible D match to TRBD2 (7 bases). CDR3 length: 16 residues. The V gene lost 4 bases and the J gene lost 7 bases, with 21 bases spanning the gap. Germline assignment: CDR1 MNHEY and CDR2 SVGAGI. CDR3 sequence: CASSLGGGPLPNTQYF. The CDR3 DNA reads as TGTGCCAGCAGTTTAGGCGGGGGCCCCTTACCTAATACGCAGTATTTT.

The gene calls are TRBV14 and TRBJ2-1; 12 nucleotides agree with TRBD2. The CDR3 extends over 16 amino acids. J gave up 3 bases and V 6 bases, and 6 bases lay outside the gene matches. Germline loops: CDR1 SGHDN, CDR2 FVKESK. The CDR3 protein is CASSPTSGRFYNEQFF. The CDR3 DNA sequence: TGTGCCAGCAGTCCCACTAGCGGGAGGTTCTACAATGAGCAGTTCTTC. Full variable domain (remainder filled in from reference TRBV14 and TRBJ2-1): EAGVTQFPSHSVIEKGQTVTLRCDPISGHDNLYWYRRVMGKEIKFLLHFVKESKQDESGMPNNRFLAERTGGTYSTLKVQPAELEDSGVYFCASSPTSGRFYNEQFFGPGTRLTVL.

This clone was recorded once. The rearrangement joins TRBV7-3 to TRBJ2-5, with TRBD2 matching over 12 bases. There are 15 residues in the CDR3. The germline V gene has CDR1 SGHTA and CDR2 FQGTGA. The J segment lost 4 bases and the V segment lost 4 bases, leaving 4 bases of the junction unmatched. The CDR3 spells CASSSSGRAAETQYF. The CDR3 DNA reads as TGTGCCAGCAGCTCTAGCGGGAGGGCCGCAGAGACCCAGTACTTC.

The genes are TRBV30 and TRBJ1-3; D is ambiguous. The V gene lost 3 bases and the J gene lost 0 bases, with 6 bases spanning the gap. The CDR3 length is 13 residues. Germline values: CDR1 GTSNPN, CDR2 SVGIG (reference sequence). The CDR3 sequence is CAWRKSSGNTIYF. The DNA of the CDR3 is TGTGCCTGGAGGAAGAGCTCTGGAAACACCATATATTTT.

V is TRBV2 and J is TRBJ2-2, with TRBD1 matching 9 bases. Germline V gives CDR1 SNHLY, CDR2 FYNNEI. This CDR3 is built from 11 residues. The junction had 0 bases not matched to a gene; V was cut back by 11 bases and J by 5 bases. CDR3 DNA sequence: TGTGCCGGACAGGGGACCGGGGAGCTGTTTTTT. Translating gives CAGQGTGELFF.